This note documents a single TCR beta chain sequence. This record belongs to a study of cytomegalovirus exposure and HLA in healthy donors. Use of 60 Vbeta and 13 Jbeta primers characterized the PCR. Only in-frame clones appear in the TCRdb table, and some are missing; sequencing was by immunoSEQ multiplex PCR. Here the sample spans some 220,000 clones, approximately 78% being singletons. Sequences were obtained from PBMCs. The receptor comes from a boy younger than 18 in good health and CMV-seronegative.

Here the CDR3 DNA reads TGTGCCAGCAGCCCCCGGGGCGGGGAGCTGTTTTTT. Amino acid sequence: CASSPRGGELFF. The chain joins TRBV7-2 to TRBJ2-2, with D maybe TRBD2 (5 bases). V shed 5 bases and J shed 7 bases, with 8 bases lying between them. The CDR3 is 12 amino acids. The germline V gene has CDR1 SGHTA and CDR2 FQGNSA.